The 20 T cell receptor beta chains below come from one sample, sequenced in a study of blood T cell repertoires in COVID-19. Generated by immunoSEQ multiplex PCR, the TCRdb table keeps only in-frame clones and is missing some. There are approximately 200,000 clones in the sample; more than 75% occur only once, and approximately 6.2% lies in the top ten. Material for sequencing was peripheral blood. These receptors came from a man aged 55 to 69 who had recovered from COVID-19.

Regarding this clone: The same CDR3 is also encoded by other DNA sequences in this sample. This chain joins TRBV7-7 and TRBJ1-1; a weak D match, TRBD1 (6 bases). The germline V gene encodes CDR1 SSHAT and CDR2 FNYEAQ (reference sequence). CDR3 size: 13 residues. V was clipped by 5 bases and J by 0 bases, with 7 bases between them. The CDR3 spells CASSRQVNTEAFF. DNA of the CDR3: TGTGCCAGCAGCAGACAGGTGAACACTGAAGCTTTCTTT. The variable domain in full, with the rest retrieved from reference TRBV7-7 and TRBJ1-1, is GAGVSQSPRYKVTKRGQDVTLRCDPISSHATLYWYQQALGQGPEFLTYFNYEAQPDKSGLPSDRFSAERPEGSISTLTIQRTEQRDSAMYRCASSRQVNTEAFFGQGTRLTVV.

V gene TRBV18 combines with J gene TRBJ1-4; D remains ambiguous. V was shortened by 3 bases and J by 8 bases, with 10 bases between the two germline ends. The CDR3 extends over 13 amino acids. Per germline, CDR1 KGHSH and CDR2 LQKENI. For the CDR3, the DNA is TGTGCCAGCTCACCTTCTCCAGGAGAAAAACTGTTTTTT. Translating gives CASSPSPGEKLFF.

J is TRBJ1-3 and V is TRBV9, with D unresolved. The germline V gene encodes CDR1 SGDLS and CDR2 YYNGEE. The V end lost 4 bases, the J end lost 0 bases, and 11 bases lay between the germline ends. The CDR3 totals 15 residues. CDR3 DNA sequence: TGTGCCAGCAGCAAGACGGAGATCTCTGGAAACACCATATATTTT. Translated: CASSKTEISGNTIYF.

For the CDR3, the DNA is TGTGCCAGCATTCAGGGACAGGGGGCGAGGGAGCAGTACTTC. The encoded protein is CASIQGQGAREQYF. The chain recombines TRBV28 with TRBJ2-7, with 12 bases identical to TRBD1. The CDR3 is 14 residues long. Germline loops: CDR1 MDHEN, CDR2 SYDVKM. The V gene end was trimmed by 7 bases and the J gene end by 7 bases; junction bases not matched to a gene: 8.

This clone was observed once. J is TRBJ1-1 and V is TRBV7-2, with D uncertain. Germline CDR1 is SGHTA and CDR2 is FQGNSA. Trimming cost V 2 bases and J 7 bases, with 11 bases left between them. CDR3 length: 13 amino acids. DNA for the CDR3: TGTGCCAGCAGCTTATTACCGCGGATTGAAGCTTTCTTT. Amino acids: CASSLLPRIEAFF. Together with reference TRBV7-2 and TRBJ1-1, the CDR3 gives the full variable domain: GAGVSQSPSNKVTEKGKDVELRCDPISGHTALYWYRQSLGQGLEFLIYFQGNSAPDKSGLPSDRFSAERTGGSVSTLTIQRTQQEDSAVYLCASSLLPRIEAFFGQGTRLTVV.

V and J are TRBV5-6 and TRBJ1-5; no clear D. The CDR3 totals 13 residues. The V end lost 1 base, the J end lost 11 bases, and 13 bases lay between the germline ends. The germline CDR1 and CDR2 sequences are SGHDT and YYEEEE. CDR3 amino acids: CASSLWAGGAQHF. In DNA form, the CDR3 reads TGTGCCAGCAGCTTGTGGGCGGGTGGTGCCCAGCATTTT.

This clone was detected ten times or more. The chain uses TRBV30 and TRBJ1-5; no definite D call. V was clipped by 0 bases and J by 4 bases, with 7 bases between them. CDR3 size: 13 residues. Germline V gene sequence: CDR1 GTSNPN, CDR2 SVGIG (reference sequence). The CDR3 nucleotides read TGTGCCTGGAGTGTAAGCGGGAATCAGCCCCAGCATTTT. Protein sequence: CAWSVSGNQPQHF.

V and J are TRBV7-9 and TRBJ1-5, with unresolved D. From germline, CDR1 is SEHNR and CDR2 FQNEAQ (reference sequence). There are 16 residues in the CDR3. Trimming stripped 1 base from V and 3 bases from J, with 13 bases between. The CDR3 DNA follows: TGTGCCAGCAGCTTAGAGAGTGGGGAGATCAATCAGCCCCAGCATTTT. As protein: CASSLESGEINQPQHF.

The genes are TRBV7-2 and TRBJ2-3, with 10 bases that match TRBD2. This CDR3 is 16 amino acids long. The trim removed 5 bases at V and 0 bases at J, leaving 5 bases unmatched. Germline CDR1 SGHTA, CDR2 FQGNSA. CDR3 in amino acids: CASSQSGGGSTDTQYF. The CDR3 DNA is TGTGCCAGCAGCCAGAGCGGGGGGGGAAGCACAGATACGCAGTATTTT.

The rearrangement joins TRBV27 to TRBJ1-6, with 10 nucleotides matching TRBD1. There are 16 residues in the CDR3. Looked up from germline, CDR1 is MNHEY and CDR2 is SMNVEV (reference sequence). V shed 4 bases, J shed 7 bases, and the junction held 7 bases outside the gene matches. The CDR3 loop reads CASSSPPGQGNSPLHF. The CDR3 nucleotides are TGTGCCAGCAGTTCCCCGCCGGGACAGGGGAATTCACCCCTCCACTTT.

The V call is TRBV9, the J call TRBJ1-2, with D maybe TRBD1 (6 bases). The CDR3 totals 16 residues. Germline lookup yields CDR1 SGDLS and CDR2 YYNGEE. V shed 0 bases and J shed 4 bases, with 16 bases lying between them. In DNA, the CDR3 is TGTGCCAGCAGCGTAGACCAGGGGCTTACGAGCTATGGCTACACCTTC. As protein: CASSVDQGLTSYGYTF.

The CDR3 loop reads CASKAGQANEKLFF. CDR3 DNA: TGTGCCAGCAAGGCGGGACAGGCGAATGAAAAACTGTTTTTT. The V call is TRBV11-2, the J call TRBJ1-4; TRBD1 matches 8 bases. Unmatched junction bases numbered 6, after V lost 7 bases and J lost 5 bases. CDR3 size: 14 residues. Per germline, CDR1 SGHAT and CDR2 FQNNGV. Combining the CDR3 with reference TRBV11-2 and TRBJ1-4 gives the whole variable domain EAGVAQSPRYKIIEKRQSVAFWCNPISGHATLYWYQQILGQGPKLLIQFQNNGVVDDSQLPKDRFSAERLKGVDSTLKIQPAKLEDSAVYLCASKAGQANEKLFFGSGTQLSVL.

This clone was recorded many times. The J gene is TRBJ2-1, the V gene TRBV7-3; 9 bases align to TRBD2. V dropped 7 bases and J dropped 5; count of bases not matched to a gene: 9. Germline V gives CDR1 SGHTA, CDR2 FQGTGA. CDR3 length: 15 residues. The CDR3 coding sequence is TGTGCCAGCACGGCGGGAGGGCCGGGGCACAATGAGCAGTTCTTC. Protein: CASTAGGPGHNEQFF.

The chain links TRBV6-2 or TRBV6-3 to TRBJ1-1, with a possible D match to TRBD1 (5 bases). The CDR3 has 14 residues. Looked up from germline, CDR1 is MNHEY and CDR2 is SVGEGT. Trimming shortened V by 6 bases and J by 3 bases, and 14 bases separated the two germline ends. The CDR3 bases are TGTGCCAGCAGCCAACAGCGGGGCGACACTGAAGCTTTCTTT. It is translated as CASSQQRGDTEAFF.

This chain joins TRBV12-3 or TRBV12-4 and TRBJ1-1; tentative D call: TRBD1 (6 bases). Deletions cut 8 bases from V and 7 bases from J, with 14 bases between. The CDR3 loop spans 12 amino acids. CDR3 bases: TGTGCCAGCGCCGGGACATTCGTTGAAGCTTTCTTT. Protein: CASAGTFVEAFF.

The chain employs TRBV27 and TRBJ1-1, with TRBD1 identical over 7 bases. V was pared by 5 bases and J by 2 bases, with 2 bases of the junction left unmatched. In germline, CDR1 is MNHEY, CDR2 SMNVEV (reference sequence). The CDR3 has 13 amino acids. CDR3 residues: CASSTGANTEAFF. The CDR3, as DNA: TGTGCCAGCAGTACAGGGGCAAACACTGAAGCTTTCTTT.

The V call is TRBV19, the J call TRBJ2-2; 10 positions match TRBD1. The CDR3 sequence is 15 residues long. The J segment lost 4 bases and the V segment lost 6 bases, leaving 5 bases of the junction unmatched. Germline CDR1 LNHDA, CDR2 SQIVND (reference sequence). CDR3 loop: CASRLDRGVTGELFF. For the CDR3, the DNA is TGTGCCAGTAGGTTGGACAGGGGGGTCACCGGGGAGCTGTTTTTT. The whole variable domain, filled in from reference TRBV19 and TRBJ2-2, reads DGGITQSPKYLFRKEGQNVTLSCEQNLNHDAMYWYRQDPGQGLRLIYYSQIVNDFQKGDIAEGYSVSREKKESFPLTVTSAQKNPTAFYLCASRLDRGVTGELFFGEGSRLTVL.

A few counts support this clone. The CDR3 loop is CASSTGTGNSPLHF. DNA for the CDR3: TGTGCCAGCAGCACCGGGACAGGGAATTCACCCCTCCACTTT. This chain connects TRBV28 to TRBJ1-6; 9 bases are shared with TRBD1. J lost 7 bases, V lost 6 bases, and 4 bases had no gene match. The CDR3 has 14 residues. Per the germline V gene, CDR1 is MDHEN and CDR2 is SYDVKM.

The CDR3 DNA reads as TGTGCCAGCAGCCAATATCTACAGGGGAACGAGCAGTACTTC. Translation gives CASSQYLQGNEQYF. The chain recombines TRBV3-1 (or the pseudogene TRBV3-2) with TRBJ2-7, with 7 bases fitting TRBD1. Germline CDR1 is LGHDT and CDR2 is YNNKEL (reference sequence). The CDR3 is 14 residues long. Germline trimming cut 2 bases from V and 5 bases from J; bases unmatched to any gene: 6.

The chain uses TRBV6-5 and TRBJ2-7, with 9 bases aligning to TRBD1. The CDR3 sequence is 14 residues long. CDR1 is MNHEY and CDR2 is SVGAGI in the germline V gene. V lost 8 bases, J lost 0 bases, and 5 bases stayed unmatched. The CDR3 protein is CASRDRVPSYEQYF. DNA of the CDR3: TGTGCCAGCCGGGACAGGGTACCCTCCTACGAGCAGTACTTC.